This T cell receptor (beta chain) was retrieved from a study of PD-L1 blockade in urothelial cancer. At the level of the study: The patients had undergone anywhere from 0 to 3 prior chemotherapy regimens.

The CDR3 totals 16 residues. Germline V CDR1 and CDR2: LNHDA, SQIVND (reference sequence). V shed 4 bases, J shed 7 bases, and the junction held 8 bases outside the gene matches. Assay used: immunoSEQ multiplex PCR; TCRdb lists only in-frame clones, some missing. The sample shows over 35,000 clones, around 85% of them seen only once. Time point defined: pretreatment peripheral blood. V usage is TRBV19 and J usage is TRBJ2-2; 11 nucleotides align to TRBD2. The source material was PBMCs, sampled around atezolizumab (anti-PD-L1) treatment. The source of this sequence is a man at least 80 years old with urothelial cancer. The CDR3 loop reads CASSTLSGRAIGELFF. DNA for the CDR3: TGTGCCAGTAGTACCCTTAGCGGGAGGGCCATCGGGGAGCTGTTTTTT.